These 14 T cell receptor beta chains were sequenced from one sample in a study of T cells in tumors after PD-1 blockade. Only in-frame clones appear in the TCRdb table, and some are missing; sequencing was by immunoSEQ multiplex PCR. The sample yields 20,000 to 25,000 clones, around four fifths seen once. Sequencing was performed on PBMCs, taken before anti-PD-1 treatment. All receptors derive from a human donor with basal cell carcinoma.

The rearrangement uses TRBV4-1 and TRBJ1-5, with 7 bases fitting TRBD1. V lost 3 bases, J lost 4 bases, and 6 bases stayed unmatched. Germline CDR1 is MGHRA and CDR2 is YSYEKL. The CDR3 spans 15 residues. CDR3 sequence reads: CASSQPDRENQPQHF. CDR3 nucleotide sequence: TGCGCCAGCAGCCAGCCTGACAGGGAAAATCAGCCCCAGCATTTT.

The gene calls are TRBV20-1 and TRBJ1-1; D might be TRBD1 (5 bases). CDR1 is DFQATT, CDR2 SNEGSKA, per germline (reference sequence). Trimming removed 3 bases at V and 5 bases at J, with 16 bases between. This CDR3 is 14 amino acids long. CDR3 bases: TGCAGTGCTAGTAGTCAGGGAGGGATGACTGAAGCTTTCTTT. Translated, it gives CSASSQGGMTEAFF.

The chain links TRBV19 to TRBJ2-1, with 10 nucleotides matching TRBD2. The germline V gene has CDR1 LNHDA and CDR2 SQIVND (reference sequence). There are 14 residues in the CDR3. V shed 4 bases, J shed 7 bases, and the junction held 4 bases outside the gene matches. The CDR3, as DNA: TGTGCCAGTAGTACTCAGACTAGCGGGAATGAGCAGTTCTTC. Its protein product is CASSTQTSGNEQFF.

The rearrangement links TRBV5-5 to TRBJ2-5; 10 bases fit TRBD1. The CDR3 consists of 15 residues. Per the germline V gene, CDR1 is SGHKS and CDR2 is YYEKEE (reference sequence). The J segment lost 1 base and the V segment lost 0 bases, leaving 0 bases of the junction unmatched. The CDR3 spells CASSLGTGGQETQYF. CDR3 nucleotide sequence: TGTGCCAGCAGCTTGGGGACAGGGGGCCAAGAGACCCAGTACTTC. The full variable domain, completed using reference TRBV5-5 and TRBJ2-5, is DAGVTQSPTHLIKTRGQQVTLRCSPISGHKSVSWYQQVLGQGPQFIFQYYEKEERGRGNFPDRFSARQFPNYSSELNVNALLLGDSALYLCASSLGTGGQETQYFGPGTRLLVL.

This clone appeared once. The V and J genes are TRBV6-2 or TRBV6-3 and TRBJ2-5, with 8 bases that match TRBD2. This CDR3 has 14 amino acids. Trimming at V came to 4 bases and at J to 5 bases, leaving 6 bases not matched to a gene. CDR1 and CDR2 from the germline V gene are MNHEY and SVGEGT. CDR3 in DNA: TGTGCCAGCAGTTTACTAGCGGCCCGGGAGACCCAGTACTTC. It specifies CASSLLAARETQYF.

The V call is TRBV10-3, the J call TRBJ2-3; possibly TRBD2 for D (6 bases). Per the germline V gene, CDR1 is ENHRY and CDR2 is SYGVKD. This CDR3 has 16 amino acids. V was cut by 0 bases and J by 0 bases, with 10 bases left in between. CDR3 nucleotide sequence: TGTGCCATCAGTGAGTCGGAGGGGACTAGCACAGATACGCAGTATTTT. It codes for CAISESEGTSTDTQYF.

The J gene is TRBJ1-1, the V gene TRBV18, with a tentative D call TRBD1 (5 bases). This CDR3 is 14 amino acids long. CDR1 is KGHSH, CDR2 LQKENI, per germline. Trimming removed 5 bases from V and 4 bases from J, with 14 bases in between. CDR3 DNA: TGTGCCAGCTCAGATCAGGGTTTGAGCACTGAAGCTTTCTTT. Translation gives CASSDQGLSTEAFF. The variable domain in full, completed from reference TRBV18 and TRBJ1-1, reads NAGVMQNPRHLVRRRGQEARLRCSPMKGHSHVYWYRQLPEEGLKFMVYLQKENIIDESGMPKERFSAEFPKEGPSILRIQQVVRGDSAAYFCASSDQGLSTEAFFGQGTRLTVV.

V and J are TRBV18 and TRBJ1-5, with D uncertain. Trimming removed 2 bases at V and 6 bases at J, with 8 bases between. From germline, CDR1 is KGHSH and CDR2 LQKENI. This CDR3 is built from 13 residues. The CDR3, as DNA: TGTGCCAGCTCACCAGAGGATCTTCAGCCCCAGCATTTT. Amino acids: CASSPEDLQPQHF.

The rearrangement links TRBV24-1 to TRBJ1-5, with D unresolved. Per germline, CDR1 KGHDR and CDR2 SFDVKD. Trimming stripped 1 base from V and 3 bases from J, with 3 bases between. This CDR3 has 13 amino acids. The CDR3 DNA reads TGTGCCACCAGTGATTTTAACAATCAGCCCCAGCATTTT. It translates to CATSDFNNQPQHF.

The J gene is TRBJ1-1, the V gene TRBV15; the D gene is possibly TRBD1 (5 bases). Germline V CDR1 and CDR2: LNHNV, YYDKDF (reference sequence). The CDR3 is 13 residues long. Between the trimmed V and J ends, which lost 5 bases and 11 bases, there was a span of 18 bases. The CDR3 DNA sequence: TGTGCCACCAGCGACGAAGAGGGGTGGTCGGCTTTCTTT. Translating it yields CATSDEEGWSAFF.

The chain employs TRBV4-3 and TRBJ2-1; perhaps TRBD2 as D (6 bases). In germline, CDR1 is LGHNA, CDR2 YSLEER. This CDR3 contains 18 residues. V was clipped by 0 bases and J by 2 bases, with 17 bases between them. CDR3 amino acids: CASSQEGGGAVPYNEQFF. The CDR3 DNA follows: TGCGCCAGCAGCCAAGAGGGAGGTGGAGCAGTCCCCTACAATGAGCAGTTCTTC.

Regarding this clone: Germline is not matched at one junction end, which may reflect a read error. The chain has TRBV18 and TRBJ2-5; a weak D match, TRBD2 (6 bases). The CDR3 has 14 residues. Germline lookup yields CDR1 KGHSH and CDR2 LQKENI. CDR3 nucleotide sequence: TGTGCCAGCTCACCGCCGGGAGACCAACAGACCCAGTACTTC. Translation gives CASSPPGDQQTQYF.

The chain couples TRBV19 to TRBJ2-2; weak D call: TRBD1 (5 bases). This CDR3 comprises 15 residues. The germline V gene has CDR1 LNHDA and CDR2 SQIVND (reference sequence). V lost 1 base and J 0 bases, leaving 6 bases between the germline ends. CDR3 nucleotide sequence: TGTGCCAGTAGTATAGGACAGTCGAACACCGGGGAGCTGTTTTTT. The encoded protein is CASSIGQSNTGELFF.

The rearrangement links TRBV5-5 to TRBJ2-5, with D possibly called TRBD1 or TRBD2 (5 bases each). Germline CDR1 is SGHKS and CDR2 is YYEKEE (reference sequence). This CDR3 is built from 14 residues. V lost 5 bases, J lost 5 bases, and 16 bases lay in between. DNA of the CDR3: TGTGCCAGCAGTTCTCCCGCAGGGACGGAGACCCAGTACTTC. Protein sequence: CASSSPAGTETQYF.